This T cell receptor beta chain was obtained from a study of blood T cell repertoires in COVID-19. The overall study: Collection of acute and convalescent COVID-19 samples took place in the United States, Italy and Spain.

Note on this clone: This CDR3 is also generated by other DNA sequences in the sample.

TCRdb's table, derived via immunoSEQ multiplex PCR, lists solely in-frame clones and lacks some. The table includes about 120,000 clones, less than 75% detected once. Germline values: CDR1 SGHDN, CDR2 FVKESK. CDR3 size: 14 residues. The V and J ends lost 4 bases and 0 bases respectively, with 9 bases between them. Material for sequencing was peripheral blood. The receptor was derived from a human donor with acute or convalescent COVID-19. The donor label of this sample is uncertain. V gene TRBV14 combines with J gene TRBJ1-2; weak D call: TRBD1 (5 bases). For the CDR3, the DNA is TGTGCCAGCAGCCCTCAGGGAACTAACTATGGCTACACCTTC. As protein: CASSPQGTNYGYTF.